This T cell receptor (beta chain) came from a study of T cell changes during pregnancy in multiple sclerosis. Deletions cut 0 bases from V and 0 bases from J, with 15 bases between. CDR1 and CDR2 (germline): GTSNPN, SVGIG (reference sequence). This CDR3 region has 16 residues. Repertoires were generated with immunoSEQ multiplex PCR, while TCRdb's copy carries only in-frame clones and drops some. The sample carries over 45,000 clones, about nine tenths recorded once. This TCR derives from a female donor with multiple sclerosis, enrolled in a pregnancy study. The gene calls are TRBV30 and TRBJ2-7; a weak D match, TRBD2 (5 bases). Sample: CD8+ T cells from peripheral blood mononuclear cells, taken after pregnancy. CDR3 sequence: CAWSVPPGFISYEQYF. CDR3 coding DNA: TGTGCCTGGAGTGTTCCCCCGGGATTCATCTCCTACGAGCAGTACTTC.